A few counts support the clone carrying this TCR beta chain. This sample was taken from a study of T cells in Graves' hyperthyroidism and ophthalmopathy. At the level of the study: Peripheral blood was acquired at first diagnosis, ahead of any therapy whatsoever.

TCR beta CDR3 region amplification was performed from RNA transcripts. During a first-round RT-PCR of the TCR CDR3, the HTBI primer set was used. Using its own MiXCR run on the multiplex PCR reads, TCRdb lists one record per CDR3 protein. The sample has around 250,000 distinct CDR3 sequences; about 15% are singletons. V was pared by 7 bases and J by 1 base, with 18 bases of the junction left unmatched. This CDR3 comprises 20 residues. CDR1 MDHEN and CDR2 SYDVKM come from the germline V gene. A Clinical Activity Score of at least 3, a NOSPECS grade of at least 4 and a duration under 3 months were recorded in the ophthalmopathy patients.

What was sequenced was blood. This sequence joins TRBV28 and TRBJ2-5, with 13 bases that match TRBD2. The sequence was obtained from a young woman with Graves' ophthalmopathy. The CDR3 coding sequence is TGTGCCAGCAACCCAACGGTGAGGACTAGCGGGAGATGGGGCCAAGAGACCCAGTACTTC. Protein: CASNPTVRTSGRWGQETQYF.